This TCR beta chain was identified in a study of blood T cells in healthy people across ages. This clonotype was seen ten or more times. CDR3 length: 15 residues. Trimming shortened V by 7 bases and J by 1 base, and 17 bases separated the two germline ends. From germline, CDR1 is LNHNV and CDR2 YYDKDF (reference sequence). A second about 7 to 11 cycle PCR used barcoded and J-beta primers. Each CDR3 protein gets one entry after TCRdb re-called the 5' RACE reads with MiXCR. Altogether about 590,000 distinct CDR3 sequences are present, roughly 30% being singletons, with the ten largest covering approximately 15%.

The TCR was taken from a woman of 80 years or more in good health. Sequenced sample: blood. This chain uses TRBV15 with TRBJ2-7, with a possible D match to TRBD1 (5 bases). DNA of the CDR3: TGTGCCACCAAATCGGGCAGGGATGGATCCTACGAGCAGTACTTC. This codes for CATKSGRDGSYEQYF.